These 8 T cell receptor beta chains came from one sample sequenced in a study of Graves' ophthalmopathy and Graves' hyperthyroidism. The authors amplified TCR beta CDR3 regions, and they did so from RNA transcripts for repertoire sequencing. First-round RT-PCR with HTBI primers preceded a second-round multiplex PCR. TCRdb re-called the multiplex PCR reads with MiXCR, one entry per CDR3 protein. The sample holds about 380,000 distinct CDR3 sequences, 15% seen once. What was sequenced was peripheral blood. The receptors shown here come from a woman aged 18-30 years with stable Graves' hyperthyroidism.

There are many counts of this clonotype. This sequence joins TRBV5-1 and TRBJ1-3; no clear D. Trimming took 4 bases from V and 0 from J, leaving 11 bases between them. CDR3 length: 15 amino acids. Looked up from germline, CDR1 is SGHRS and CDR2 is YFSETQ. CDR3 sequence: CASSAGPTSGNTIYF. CDR3 sequence (DNA): TGCGCCAGCAGCGCTGGACCCACCTCTGGAAACACCATATATTTT. The full variable domain, completed using reference TRBV5-1 and TRBJ1-3, is KAGVTQTPRYLIKTRGQQVTLSCSPISGHRSVSWYQQTPGQGLQFLFEYFSETQRNKGNFPGRFSGRQFSNSRSEMNVSTLELGDSALYLCASSAGPTSGNTIYFGEGSWLTVV.

The sample holds many counts of this clonotype. The rearrangement joins TRBV6-1 to TRBJ1-3; D is perhaps TRBD1 (6 bases). The CDR3 is 14 residues long. Germline V gives CDR1 MNHNS, CDR2 SASEGT. Trimming left V 5 bases short and J 7 bases short, with 15 bases between. DNA for the CDR3: TGTGCCAGCAGTACGACAGGAGTTTGGAACACCATATATTTT. Translated, it gives CASSTTGVWNTIYF.

Concerning this clonotype itself: A much larger clone is a single base away; this may be a read error. In DNA, the CDR3 is TGTGCCAGCAGCGTAGCGGGGTCAGAAGCTTTCTTT. It yields the protein CASSVAGSEAFF. V usage is TRBV9 and J usage is TRBJ1-1; no clear D gene. This CDR3 has 12 residues. V lost 0 bases and J 8 bases, leaving 8 bases between the germline ends. Germline assignment: CDR1 SGDLS and CDR2 YYNGEE.

This clonotype was seen ten or more times. The chain is built from TRBV29-1 and TRBJ2-7; D might be TRBD2 (5 bases). Germline-derived CDR1 and CDR2 are SQVTM and ANQGSEA. Trimming left V 2 bases short and J 11 bases short, with 16 bases between. The CDR3 runs 12 residues. CDR3 DNA: TGCAGCGTTGAAATATCCGGCCGGGAAGAGTACTTC. Residues: CSVEISGREEYF.

This clonotype was seen ten or more times. The chain links TRBV29-1 to TRBJ1-1; D is unclear. There are 12 residues in the CDR3. V lost 3 bases to trimming and J lost 0 bases, with 5 bases between them. Germline CDR1 is SQVTM and CDR2 is ANQGSEA. CDR3 nucleotide sequence: TGCAGCGTTGACGTCATGAACACTGAAGCTTTCTTT. Protein sequence: CSVDVMNTEAFF.

V is TRBV15 and J is TRBJ2-7; D is perhaps TRBD2 (6 bases). Trimming shortened V by 1 base and J by 1 base, and 8 bases separated the two germline ends. CDR3 length equals 14 residues. Germline lookup yields CDR1 LNHNV and CDR2 YYDKDF (reference sequence). CDR3 in DNA: TGTGCCACCAGCAGAGCGGGACTGTCCTACGAGCAGTACTTC. Translation: CATSRAGLSYEQYF.

V is TRBV6-2 or TRBV6-3 and J is TRBJ1-5, with TRBD1 identical over 8 bases. V was clipped by 6 bases and J by 4 bases; unmatched bases: 8. Germline V gene data show CDR1 as MNHEY and CDR2 as SVGEGT. The CDR3 length is 15 residues. In DNA, the CDR3 is TGTGCCAGCAGGCAAATGACAGGGGTTAATCAGCCCCAGCATTTT. Its protein is CASRQMTGVNQPQHF.

This clonotype was seen repeatedly, ten times or more. The rearrangement links TRBV12-3 or TRBV12-4 to TRBJ2-3; D perhaps matches TRBD1 (5 bases). Trimming cost V 5 bases and J 0 bases, with 12 bases left between them. The CDR3 runs 15 residues. The CDR3 here is CASSLDITSTDTQYF. The CDR3 DNA sequence: TGTGCCAGCAGTCTGGACATCACTAGCACAGATACGCAGTATTTT.